A selection of T cell receptor beta chains follows, all from one sample in a study of CD8 T cells in ankylosing spondylitis. Using its own MiXCR run on the 5' RACE reads, TCRdb lists one record per CDR3 protein. The sample carries around 180,000 distinct CDR3 sequences, 18% recorded once. The sequencing sample was made of blood, either unsorted or a sorted T cell fraction (not recorded which). The receptors were sampled from a male donor under 35 with ankylosing spondylitis or in good health (not recorded which). Each CDR3 is given with its conserved first and last residue. D genes are given only for firm matches. For some rows the clone size is stated as once, few or many, or as a class when expanded; others skip it.

V: TRBV7-9; length: 15; D: .; J: TRBJ2-5; size: many; DNA: TGTGCCAGCAGCTTAGAAGGGGAGGTCCAAGAGACCCAGTACTTC; CDR3: CASSLEGEVQETQYF
V: TRBV25-1; length: 10; D: .; J: TRBJ2-1; size: many; DNA: TGTGCCCTAGGTTTGGATGAGCAGTTCTTC; CDR3: CALGLDEQFF
V: TRBV7-2; length: 15; D: .; J: TRBJ2-7; size: few; DNA: TGTGCCAGCAGCTTGAGGGGGGACGGAGCCTACGAGCAGTACTTC; CDR3: CASSLRGDGAYEQYF
V: TRBV29-1; length: 14; D: TRBD2; J: TRBJ2-7; size: .; DNA: TGCAGCGTGTTCCTAGCGGGACTAACCTACGAGCAGTACTTC; CDR3: CSVFLAGLTYEQYF
V: TRBV6-2/TRBV6-3; length: 14; D: .; J: TRBJ2-1; size: many; DNA: TGTGCCAGCAGGACATGGGTTAGGAGGAATGAGCAGTTCTTC; CDR3: CASRTWVRRNEQFF
V: TRBV20-1; length: 14; D: .; J: TRBJ1-1; size: .; DNA: TGCAGTGCTAGTAGGGGCAGATCGAACACTGAAGCTTTCTTT; CDR3: CSASRGRSNTEAFF
V: TRBV4-3; length: 17; D: .; J: TRBJ2-3; size: .; DNA: TGCGCCAGCAGCCAAGATTCCAGCGGAGCTAGCACAGATACGCAGTATTTT; CDR3: CASSQDSSGASTDTQYF
V: TRBV12-3/TRBV12-4; length: 14; D: TRBD1; J: TRBJ2-7; size: many; DNA: TGTGCCAGCAGTCCCCAGGACAGGAGCGACGAGCAGTACTTC; CDR3: CASSPQDRSDEQYF
V: TRBV5-1; length: 14; D: .; J: TRBJ1-3; size: many; DNA: TGCGCCAGCAAGATAGGGCCGGCTGGAAACACCATATATTTT; CDR3: CASKIGPAGNTIYF
V: TRBV5-1; length: 11; D: .; J: TRBJ2-5; size: many; DNA: TGCGCCAGCAGCTTGGACGGGTCCCAGTACTTC; CDR3: CASSLDGSQYF
V: TRBV7-9; length: 12; D: .; J: TRBJ2-1; size: .; DNA: TGTGCCAGCAGCCAGACTATTCCTGAGCAGTTCTTC; CDR3: CASSQTIPEQFF
V: TRBV12-3/TRBV12-4; length: 18; D: .; J: TRBJ1-2; size: many; DNA: TGTGCCAGCAGTTTACGCAGATCTCTTACACCTGGCCGGCCTGGCTACACCTTC; CDR3: CASSLRRSLTPGRPGYTF
V: TRBV6-5; length: 13; D: TRBD2; J: TRBJ2-1; size: few; DNA: TGTGCCAGCAGTTACGCGGGGACTAGCGGGAGTACCTTC; CDR3: CASSYAGTSGSTF
V: TRBV2; length: 15; D: TRBD1; J: TRBJ2-1; size: many; DNA: TGTGCCAGCGGAGGAACAGGGGGCTCAATCAATGAGCAGTTCTTC; CDR3: CASGGTGGSINEQFF
V: TRBV12-3/TRBV12-4; length: 12; D: TRBD2; J: TRBJ2-5; size: many; DNA: TGTGCCAGCAGGAGCGGGGGGCGGGACCTCTACTTC; CDR3: CASRSGGRDLYF
V: TRBV5-1; length: 16; D: .; J: TRBJ2-1; size: few; DNA: TGCGCCAGCAGCTTGGCCGGAGTGGGAGCTCCCAATGAGCAGTTCTTC; CDR3: CASSLAGVGAPNEQFF
V: TRBV12-3/TRBV12-4; length: 16; D: TRBD2; J: TRBJ2-1; size: many; DNA: TGTGCCAGCAGCCAAACTTCCGGGACTAGTTTCGGTGAGCAGTTCTTC; CDR3: CASSQTSGTSFGEQFF
V: TRBV27; length: 14; D: TRBD1; J: TRBJ2-5; size: many; DNA: TGTGCCAGCAGTCTTGCAGGGGGCGCGGAGACCCAGTACTTC; CDR3: CASSLAGGAETQYF
V: TRBV12-3/TRBV12-4; length: 13; D: .; J: TRBJ2-4; size: many; DNA: TGTGCCAGCAGCCCCCCTGGAGAGTACATTCAGTACTTC; CDR3: CASSPPGEYIQYF
V: TRBV20-1; length: 12; D: .; J: TRBJ2-4; size: .; DNA: TGCAGTGCTAGTGGTGAGAAAAACATTCAGTACTTC; CDR3: CSASGEKNIQYF
V: TRBV6-1; length: 14; D: .; J: TRBJ2-1; size: many; DNA: TGTGCCAGCAGTCCCTGGACGGCTAACAATGAGCAGTTCTTC; CDR3: CASSPWTANNEQFF
V: TRBV18; length: 14; D: .; J: TRBJ2-7; size: many; DNA: TGTGCCAGCTCACCCAGGGAGTTCAACTACGAGCAGTACTTC; CDR3: CASSPREFNYEQYF
V: TRBV24-1; length: 12; D: .; J: TRBJ2-5; size: .; DNA: TGTGCCACCAGTGACCGCTGGGAGACCCAGTACTTC; CDR3: CATSDRWETQYF
V: TRBV28; length: 12; D: TRBD2; J: TRBJ2-5; size: many; DNA: TGTGCCAGCGGACTAGCGGGAAGGAACCAGTACTTC; CDR3: CASGLAGRNQYF
V: TRBV29-1; length: 13; D: TRBD2; J: TRBJ2-7; size: many; DNA: TGCAGCGGCGCGGGAGGGCCTCGGAACGAGCAGTACTTC; CDR3: CSGAGGPRNEQYF
V: TRBV9; length: 16; D: .; J: TRBJ2-3; size: .; DNA: TGTGCCAGCAGCGTAGCTAGCGCAGGGGGTACAGATACGCAGTATTTT; CDR3: CASSVASAGGTDTQYF